The 18 T cell receptor beta chains presented below share a single source sample, sequenced in a study of regulatory T cells in long-lasting Graves disease. Indicated time point: newly diagnosed GD, antithyroid drugs for less than 3 months. Making the TCR library involved RNA that had been extracted from PBMCs. With iRepertoire HTBI primers and Arm-PCR of CDR3 regions, TCR beta libraries were built. TCRdb recomputed calls from the multiplex PCR reads with MiXCR, one row per CDR3 protein. The sample includes 440,000 or so distinct CDR3 sequences, about 17% seen only once; the top ten take roughly 10%. Separately, the same data were catalogued under a study of T cells in Graves' hyperthyroidism and ophthalmopathy.

The sample in question was peripheral blood mononuclear cells (PBMCs), obtained at new diagnosis, from a patient treated with antithyroid drugs. Receptors originate from a woman aged 25 to 39 with Graves disease.

This chain connects TRBV11-2 to TRBJ2-7; no firm D call. This CDR3 is 13 amino acids long. V dropped 4 bases and J dropped 0 bases, with 7 bases sitting between them. The germline V gene has CDR1 SGHAT and CDR2 FQNNGV. The CDR3 DNA follows: TGTGCCAGCAGCTATCAGAGCTCCTACGAGCAGTACTTC. Protein product: CASSYQSSYEQYF. The full variable domain, rest sourced from reference TRBV11-2 and TRBJ2-7, is EAGVAQSPRYKIIEKRQSVAFWCNPISGHATLYWYQQILGQGPKLLIQFQNNGVVDDSQLPKDRFSAERLKGVDSTLKIQPAKLEDSAVYLCASSYQSSYEQYFGPGTRLTVT.

This clonotype was observed at least ten times. This rearrangement joins TRBV28 to TRBJ1-2; possible D gene TRBD1, 5 bases. Trimming removed 4 bases at V and 2 bases at J, with 20 bases between. CDR3 length: 17 amino acids. Germline V CDR1 and CDR2: MDHEN, SYDVKM. The CDR3 sequence is CASSSRFGIGENYGYTF. The CDR3 nucleotides are TGTGCCAGCAGTTCTAGGTTCGGGATAGGGGAAAACTATGGCTACACCTTC.

Many counts were recorded for this clonotype. This chain uses TRBV29-1 with TRBJ1-4; D is perhaps TRBD1 (5 bases). From germline, CDR1 is SQVTM and CDR2 ANQGSEA. V was cut by 4 bases and J by 3 bases, with 15 bases left in between. The CDR3 contains 15 residues. This CDR3 reads CSVGTSGRANEKLFF. The CDR3 nucleotides read TGCAGCGTTGGGACTTCAGGGCGGGCTAATGAAAAACTGTTTTTT.

This clonotype was found a few times. The chain has TRBV28 and TRBJ2-2; D possibly corresponds to TRBD1 (6 bases). V lost 7 bases and J 6 bases, leaving 15 bases between the germline ends. Germline V gene data show CDR1 as MDHEN and CDR2 as SYDVKM. This CDR3 region has 14 residues. The CDR3 region has the DNA TGTGCCAGCAAGGGCAGGGGTAATTCCGGGGAGCTGTTTTTT. This codes for CASKGRGNSGELFF.

This clonotype was detected ten times or more. The chain employs TRBV7-9 and TRBJ2-1; 7 bases agree with TRBD1. V gave up 6 bases and J gave up 0 bases; unmatched junction bases: 8. Germline CDR1 SEHNR, CDR2 FQNEAQ (reference sequence). The CDR3 is made up of 16 amino acids. The CDR3 bases are TGTGCCAGCAGGGCTGGGGCAGGGGGCTCCTACAATGAGCAGTTCTTC. As protein: CASRAGAGGSYNEQFF. The whole variable domain, remainder taken from reference TRBV7-9 and TRBJ2-1, is DTGVSQNPRHKITKRGQNVTFRCDPISEHNRLYWYRQTLGQGPEFLTYFQNEAQLEKSRLLSDRFSAERPKGSFSTLEIQRTEQGDSAMYLCASRAGAGGSYNEQFFGPGTRLTVL.

There are a few counts of this clonotype. This chain uses TRBV20-1 with TRBJ2-1; possible D gene TRBD2, 5 bases. CDR3 length: 15 residues. V was clipped by 1 base and J by 10 bases, with 20 bases between them. The V gene's germline CDR1 is DFQATT and CDR2 SNEGSKA (reference sequence). CDR3 nucleotide sequence: TGCAGTGCTAGAGCCAGAGCGGAAGGGCCGAGGGAGCAGTTCTTC. Translated: CSARARAEGPREQFF.

This clonotype appeared a few times. The rearrangement uses TRBV12-5 and TRBJ1-1, with D uncertain. The CDR3 runs 12 residues. The germline CDR1 and CDR2 sequences are LGHNT and FRNRAP. V shed 5 bases and J shed 5 bases, with 9 bases lying between them. CDR3: CASGLGRTEAFF. CDR3 in DNA: TGTGCTAGTGGTCTAGGGCGGACTGAAGCTTTCTTT.

The chain has TRBV9 and TRBJ2-1; TRBD2 aligns across 11 bases. V trimming: 3 bases; J trimming: 5 bases; junction bases outside the gene matches: 13. This CDR3 spans 18 amino acids. CDR1 and CDR2 (germline): SGDLS, YYNGEE. CDR3 residues: CASSAHYLAGGRNNEQFF. CDR3 nucleotide sequence: TGTGCCAGCAGCGCCCACTACTTAGCGGGAGGGCGGAACAATGAGCAGTTCTTC. Full variable domain (rest looked up from reference TRBV9 and TRBJ2-1): DSGVTQTPKHLITATGQRVTLRCSPRSGDLSVYWYQQSLDQGLQFLIQYYNGEERAKGNILERFSAQQFPDLHSELNLSSLELGDSALYFCASSAHYLAGGRNNEQFFGPGTRLTVL.

This clonotype has a count of ten or more. The V gene is TRBV7-2, the J gene TRBJ2-1; TRBD2 aligns across 10 bases. The CDR3 extends over 15 amino acids. The V gene end was trimmed by 5 bases and the J gene end by 7 bases; junction bases not matched to a gene: 8. Germline V gene sequence: CDR1 SGHTA, CDR2 FQGNSA. The CDR3 protein is CASSPALAGDNEQFF. Here the CDR3 DNA reads TGTGCCAGCAGCCCAGCCCTAGCGGGAGATAATGAGCAGTTCTTC. Based on the CDR3 plus reference TRBV7-2 and TRBJ2-1, the full variable domain is GAGVSQSPSNKVTEKGKDVELRCDPISGHTALYWYRQSLGQGLEFLIYFQGNSAPDKSGLPSDRFSAERTGGSVSTLTIQRTQQEDSAVYLCASSPALAGDNEQFFGPGTRLTVL.

This clonotype was picked up many times. A much larger clone is a single base away; this may be a read error. V gene TRBV7-9 combines with J gene TRBJ2-1; 14 nucleotides agree with TRBD2. The CDR3 spans 16 residues. Looked up from germline, CDR1 is SEHNR and CDR2 is FQNEAQ (reference sequence). After removal of 6 bases from V and 0 bases from J, the junction contained 1 base not matched to a gene. Here the CDR3 reads CASRGTSGSSYNEQFF. CDR3 sequence (DNA): TGTGCCAGCAGAGGGACTAGCGGGAGCTCCTACAATGAGCAGTTCTTC.

V usage is TRBV24-1 and J usage is TRBJ2-1, with D tentatively TRBD1 or TRBD2 (5 bases each). Germline values: CDR1 KGHDR, CDR2 SFDVKD. The V gene lost 4 bases and the J gene lost 4 bases, with 13 bases spanning the gap. The CDR3 is made up of 15 amino acids. DNA of the CDR3: TGTGCCACCAGTGACGCCCGGGACCTATACAATGAGCAGTTCTTC. Its protein product is CATSDARDLYNEQFF.

In its sample, this clonotype was seen many times. The chain carries TRBV11-2 and TRBJ1-1, with 7 bases lining up with TRBD1. CDR1 SGHAT and CDR2 FQNNGV come from the germline V gene. The CDR3 contains 13 residues. Trimming at V came to 5 bases and at J to 6 bases, leaving 6 bases not matched to a gene. The CDR3 DNA reads as TGTGCCAGCAGCAAAGACAGGGAGTCTGAAGCTTTCTTT. The encoded protein is CASSKDRESEAFF.

The chain combines TRBV20-1 with TRBJ2-7, with a possible D match to TRBD1 (7 bases). V lost 4 bases to trimming and J lost 2 bases, with 15 bases between them. The CDR3 is 14 amino acids. Germline V gene data show CDR1 as DFQATT and CDR2 as SNEGSKA (reference sequence). In DNA, the CDR3 is TGCAGTGCTACAGGGGGGACATCAACCTACGAGCAGTACTTC. This codes for CSATGGTSTYEQYF.

Of note for this clonotype: A far more abundant clone sits one base away, making this likely a read error. V and J are TRBV7-8 and TRBJ2-7; 11 bases line up with TRBD2. From germline, CDR1 is SGHVS and CDR2 FQNEAQ. CDR3 length: 15 residues. The CDR3 here is CASSFTSGSSYEQNF. The CDR3 DNA sequence: TGTGCCAGCAGCTTTACTAGCGGGAGCTCCTACGAGCAGAACTTC.

The chain is built from TRBV3-1 and TRBJ2-5; tentatively, D is TRBD2 (7 bases). CDR3 length: 19 amino acids. The germline CDR1 and CDR2 sequences are LGHDT and YNNKEL (reference sequence). The V end was cut by 5 bases, the J end by 1 base, with 26 bases between. CDR3 sequence (DNA): TGTGCCAGCAGCTATGGACAGCGACTAGCCTGGGGCCCCCAAGAGACCCAGTACTTC. This gives the protein CASSYGQRLAWGPQETQYF.

This clonotype was seen at least ten times. The gene calls are TRBV4-3 and TRBJ2-7; D not certain. The V end lost 0 bases, the J end lost 5 bases, and 8 bases lay between the germline ends. The CDR3 runs 13 residues. Germline CDR1 and CDR2: LGHNA and YSLEER. The CDR3 spells CASSQEYSDEQYF. The CDR3 DNA is TGCGCCAGCAGCCAAGAATACAGTGACGAGCAGTACTTC.

This clonotype was recorded many times. This chain uses TRBV7-6 with TRBJ1-1; 12 nucleotides match TRBD1. Germline trimming cut 5 bases from V and 5 bases from J; bases unmatched to any gene: 6. CDR3 length: 15 amino acids. Per the germline V gene, CDR1 is SGHVS and CDR2 is FNYEAQ. Here the CDR3 DNA reads TGTGCCAGCAGCCCCTGGGACAGGGGGCTTACTGAAGCTTTCTTT. It specifies CASSPWDRGLTEAFF.

This clonotype was recorded at least ten times. This sequence joins TRBV18 and TRBJ2-3, with D possibly being TRBD1 (6 bases). The CDR3 is made up of 15 amino acids. V lost 4 bases, J lost 2 bases, and 13 bases lay in between. Germline-derived CDR1 and CDR2 are KGHSH and LQKENI. CDR3 DNA sequence: TGTGCCAGCTCACTCTCAGGGGAGCTCACAGATACGCAGTATTTT. Its translation is CASSLSGELTDTQYF.